Listed below are T cell receptor beta chains from one sample, sequenced in a study of T cells in Graves' hyperthyroidism and ophthalmopathy. TCRdb fed the multiplex PCR reads into MiXCR, producing one record per CDR3 protein. The repertoire holds about 420,000 distinct CDR3 sequences, with roughly 13% as singletons. The sample taken for sequencing was blood. These receptors were obtained from a young woman with Graves' hyperthyroidism. The CDR3 runs from the conserved cysteine through the conserved F or W. A D gene is named only where the DNA matches it firmly.

J: TRBJ1-3
D: NA
V: TRBV29-1
CDR3: CSVETGPGNTIYF

J: TRBJ1-1
D: NA
V: TRBV6-1
CDR3: CASSEPFEAFF

J: TRBJ2-2
D: TRBD1
V: TRBV5-1
CDR3: CASSFPGQAQNTGELFF

J: TRBJ2-7
D: NA
V: TRBV20-1
CDR3: CSAKTGGHQEEQYF

J: TRBJ2-3
D: NA
V: TRBV28
CDR3: CASSLKYTQYF

J: TRBJ1-2
D: NA
V: TRBV28
CDR3: CASSLGRNNYGYTF

J: TRBJ2-7
D: NA
V: TRBV20-1
CDR3: CSARGGVYEQYF

J: TRBJ1-2
D: NA
V: TRBV29-1
CDR3: CSVGRGANYGYTF

J: TRBJ2-7
D: NA
V: TRBV28
CDR3: CASKGVDYEQYF

J: TRBJ2-5
D: TRBD2
V: TRBV10-3
CDR3: CAISDTSGLETQYF

J: TRBJ1-3
D: NA
V: TRBV6-1
CDR3: CASRLGGAGFSGNTIYF

J: TRBJ2-1
D: NA
V: TRBV12-3/TRBV12-4
CDR3: CASSPLGRELTKQFF

J: TRBJ1-1
D: NA
V: TRBV3-1
CDR3: CASSQRGGTEAFF

J: TRBJ1-5
D: NA
V: TRBV20-1
CDR3: CSARAGGSSNQPQHF

J: TRBJ2-7
D: TRBD2
V: TRBV7-2
CDR3: CASSVKRGSYEQYF

J: TRBJ1-1
D: NA
V: TRBV19
CDR3: CASSTRGLGTEAFF

J: TRBJ2-7
D: TRBD1
V: TRBV29-1
CDR3: CSVARQGAYEQYF

J: TRBJ1-6
D: NA
V: TRBV20-1
CDR3: CSARVRLGNSPLHF

J: TRBJ2-1
D: TRBD2
V: TRBV10-1
CDR3: CASSERLAGDGFNEQFF

J: TRBJ1-1
D: NA
V: TRBV27
CDR3: CASSYNVGRRAPTEAFF

J: TRBJ1-2
D: NA
V: TRBV20-1
CDR3: CSARDGPETLAGGYTF

J: TRBJ2-4
D: NA
V: TRBV5-5
CDR3: CASSLDWVAGLAKNIQYF

J: TRBJ2-3
D: NA
V: TRBV11-2
CDR3: CASSGGLGISTDTQYF

J: TRBJ2-7
D: TRBD2
V: TRBV20-1
CDR3: CSAHLAGVHEQYF

J: TRBJ1-1
D: NA
V: TRBV19
CDR3: CASSISLDGNTEAFF

J: TRBJ2-1
D: TRBD2
V: TRBV7-3
CDR3: CASSSHGLAGSNEQFF

J: TRBJ2-7
D: NA
V: TRBV11-2
CDR3: CASSETPDSMYEQYF

J: TRBJ1-2
D: TRBD1
V: TRBV19
CDR3: CASSKLQGDGYTF

J: TRBJ2-7
D: TRBD1
V: TRBV12-3/TRBV12-4
CDR3: CASSMGTGREQYF

J: TRBJ2-3
D: TRBD1
V: TRBV18
CDR3: CASSPDRGPADTQYF

J: TRBJ2-7
D: TRBD2
V: TRBV6-2/TRBV6-3
CDR3: CASSYSRGTHKLAELYEQYF

J: TRBJ2-7
D: TRBD2
V: TRBV6-1
CDR3: CASSRKKRQLAGEQYEQYF

J: TRBJ2-7
D: NA
V: TRBV7-2
CDR3: CASTNLPLQDQVPYEQYF

J: TRBJ2-1
D: TRBD2
V: TRBV6-1
CDR3: CASSGASGRRNEQFF

J: TRBJ2-2
D: NA
V: TRBV7-6
CDR3: CASSLRVWDTRTGELFF

J: TRBJ2-1
D: TRBD2
V: TRBV28
CDR3: CASKTGGRSYNEQFF

J: TRBJ2-7
D: TRBD1
V: TRBV30
CDR3: CACGQGVFYEQYF

J: TRBJ1-2
D: NA
V: TRBV6-1
CDR3: CASSTGPRTYGYTF

J: TRBJ2-2
D: NA
V: TRBV24-1
CDR3: CATSLTNTGELFF

J: TRBJ2-5
D: TRBD2
V: TRBV5-8
CDR3: CASSKGTSSEETQYF

J: TRBJ1-1
D: NA
V: TRBV20-1
CDR3: CSALGAVNTEAFF

J: TRBJ1-1
D: TRBD1
V: TRBV6-5
CDR3: CASSYYTTGDTEAFF

J: TRBJ2-2
D: NA
V: TRBV5-5
CDR3: CASSSGGTGELFF

J: TRBJ2-7
D: NA
V: TRBV10-1
CDR3: CASPDRGRPDSYEQYF

J: TRBJ2-2
D: NA
V: TRBV30
CDR3: CAWSVSPRPFPTGELFF